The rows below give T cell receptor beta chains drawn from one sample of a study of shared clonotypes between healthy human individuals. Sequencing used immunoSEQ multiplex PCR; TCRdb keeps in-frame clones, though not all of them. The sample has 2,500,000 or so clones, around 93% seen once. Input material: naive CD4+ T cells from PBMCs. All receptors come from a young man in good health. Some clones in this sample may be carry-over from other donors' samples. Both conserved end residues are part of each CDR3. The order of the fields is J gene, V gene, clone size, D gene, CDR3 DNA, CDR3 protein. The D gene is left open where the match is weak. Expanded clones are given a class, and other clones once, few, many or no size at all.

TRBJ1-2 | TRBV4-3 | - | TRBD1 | TGCGCCAGCAGCCAAGAAACAGGGGGGCTCTACACCTTC | CASSQETGGLYTF
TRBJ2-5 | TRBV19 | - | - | TGTGCCAGTAGTATAGGTGGGGCAGAGACCCAGTACTTC | CASSIGGAETQYF
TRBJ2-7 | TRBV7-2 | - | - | TGTGCCAGCAGCTTAGATACAGGGACGGGTCTCCAGTACTTC | CASSLDTGTGLQYF
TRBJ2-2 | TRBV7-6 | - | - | TGTGCCAGCAGCCTGAACACCGGGGAGCTGTTTTTT | CASSLNTGELFF
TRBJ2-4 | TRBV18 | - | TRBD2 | TGTGCCAGCTCACCACCGGAGCTAGCGGGAGGGTACATTCAGTACTTC | CASSPPELAGGYIQYF
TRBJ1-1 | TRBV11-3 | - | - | TGTGCCAGCAGCTTAGTTCTAGGTTCTGAAGCTTTCTTT | CASSLVLGSEAFF
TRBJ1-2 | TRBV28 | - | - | TGTGCCAGCAGTTTAACCCCAGGGGTGCATGGCTACACCTTC | CASSLTPGVHGYTF
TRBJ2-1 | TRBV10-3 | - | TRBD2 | TGTGCCATCAGTGAGACTAGCGGGACTTTCAATGAGCAGTTCTTC | CAISETSGTFNEQFF
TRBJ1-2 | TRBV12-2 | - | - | TGTGCAAGTCGTGACTCATCCTATGGCTACACCTTC | CASRDSSYGYTF
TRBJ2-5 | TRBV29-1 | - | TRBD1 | TGCAGCGTGCCCGGGACAGGGACTTTTGAGACCCAGTACTTC | CSVPGTGTFETQYF
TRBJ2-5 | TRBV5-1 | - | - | TGCGCCAGCAGCTTGGCCGGGGTTCAAGAGACCCAGTACTTC | CASSLAGVQETQYF
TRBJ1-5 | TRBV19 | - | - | TGTGCCAGTAGGCCGGGACGGAGCAATCAGCCCCAGCATTTT | CASRPGRSNQPQHF
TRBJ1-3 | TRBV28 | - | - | TGTGCCAGCAGTAAAACCATGGCGGGAAACACCATATATTTT | CASSKTMAGNTIYF
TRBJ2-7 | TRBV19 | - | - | TGTGCCAGTAGTATTCTGAACTCCTACGAGCAGTACTTC | CASSILNSYEQYF
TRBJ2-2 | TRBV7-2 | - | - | TGTGCCAGCAGCCTCGAGCTTAGGGGGACCGGGGAGCTGTTTTTT | CASSLELRGTGELFF
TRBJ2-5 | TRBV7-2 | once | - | TGTGCCAGCAGCCGGACCTCACACCAGTACTTC | CASSRTSHQYF
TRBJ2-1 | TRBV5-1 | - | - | TGCGCCAGCAGCTTGGCCCTAGCTGCTGAGCAGTTCTTC | CASSLALAAEQFF
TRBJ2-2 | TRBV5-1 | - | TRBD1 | TGCGCCAGCAGCTTGGGGCCGGGACAGGGCAACACCGGGGAGCTGTTTTTT | CASSLGPGQGNTGELFF
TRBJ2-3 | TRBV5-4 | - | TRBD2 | TGTGCCAGCAGCTTGAGGGAGGGGACAGATACGCAGTATTTT | CASSLREGTDTQYF
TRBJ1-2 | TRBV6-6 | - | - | TGTGCCAGCAGTTACTCGCAGGGAGGAAGCTACACCTTC | CASSYSQGGSYTF
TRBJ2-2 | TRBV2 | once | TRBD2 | TGTGCCAGCAGTGGGCAAGGACTAGCGGGAACACTCACCGGGGAGCTGTTTTTT | CASSGQGLAGTLTGELFF
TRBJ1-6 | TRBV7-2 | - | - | TGTGCCAGCAGCTTAACGCCCCTACTGAATTCACCCCTCCACTTT | CASSLTPLLNSPLHF
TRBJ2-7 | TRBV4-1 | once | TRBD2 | TGCGCCAGCAGCCCTGGGGGCGGGAGGGCCCACTACGAGCAGTACTTC | CASSPGGGRAHYEQYF
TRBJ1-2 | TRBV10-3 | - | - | TGTGCCATCAGTCGTGGTCAGGATGGCTACACCTTC | CAISRGQDGYTF
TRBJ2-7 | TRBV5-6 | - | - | TGTGCCAGCAGCTTGGCCGGACTTCCCGCCTACGAGCAGTACTTC | CASSLAGLPAYEQYF
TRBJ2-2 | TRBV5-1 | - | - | TGCGCCAGCAGAAGGGACTCCTCGACCGGGGAGCTGTTTTTT | CASRRDSSTGELFF
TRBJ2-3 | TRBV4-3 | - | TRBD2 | TGCGCCAGCAGCCGGTGGCTAGCGGGAGTTGATTTGAGCACAGATACGCAGTATTTT | CASSRWLAGVDLSTDTQYF
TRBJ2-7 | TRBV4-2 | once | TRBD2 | TGTGCCAGCAGCCAAGACCCCGGCGGACTAGCTGCCCTCGAGCAGTACTTC | CASSQDPGGLAALEQYF
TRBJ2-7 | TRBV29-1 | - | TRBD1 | TGCAGCGTTGAAGATCTGACAGGGTCCAACGAGCAGTACTTC | CSVEDLTGSNEQYF
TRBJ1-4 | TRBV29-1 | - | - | TGCAGCGTTAGTTGGTCTAATGAAAAACTGTTTTTT | CSVSWSNEKLFF
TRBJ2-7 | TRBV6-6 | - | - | TGTGCCAGCAATTTCGGGAGCGGGCGCTCCTACGAGCAGTACTTC | CASNFGSGRSYEQYF
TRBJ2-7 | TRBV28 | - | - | TGTGCCAGCAGTTTAGATAGTCTGGGTGCCTACGAGCAGTACTTC | CASSLDSLGAYEQYF
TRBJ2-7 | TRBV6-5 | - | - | TGTGCCAGCAGTTACTCGGGGAGGGGGTACGAGCAGTACTTC | CASSYSGRGYEQYF
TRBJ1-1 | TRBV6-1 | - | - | TGTGCCAGTAAAACCGGACAGCTGAACACTGAAGCTTTCTTT | CASKTGQLNTEAFF
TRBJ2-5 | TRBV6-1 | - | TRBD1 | TGTGCCAGCAGTGAAAATAGCGTTTACAGGGGGCGAGGAGAGACCCAGTACTTC | CASSENSVYRGRGETQYF
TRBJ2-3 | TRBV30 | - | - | TGTGCCTGGAGTGGGGGGCTCACGGGAGATACGCAGTATTTT | CAWSGGLTGDTQYF
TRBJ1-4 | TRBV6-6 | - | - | TGTGCCAGCAGTTACTCGAATGAGGCTGAAAAACTGTTTTTT | CASSYSNEAEKLFF
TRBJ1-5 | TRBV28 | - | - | TGTGCCAGCAGTTGGAACCGTGTAAGCACCCAGCATTTT | CASSWNRVSTQHF
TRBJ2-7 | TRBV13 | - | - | TGTGCCAGCAGCTTAAGGGACATGTACTACGAGCAGTACTTC | CASSLRDMYYEQYF
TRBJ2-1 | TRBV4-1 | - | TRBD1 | TGCGCCAGCAGCCAAGGTTTAGGGACAGGGGTCAATGAGCAGTTCTTC | CASSQGLGTGVNEQFF
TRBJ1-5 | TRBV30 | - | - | TGTGCCTGGAGCGACACCAGCAATCAGCCCCAGCATTTT | CAWSDTSNQPQHF
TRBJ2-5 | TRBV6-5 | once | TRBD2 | TGTGCCAGCAGTTACTCTTGGGCTAGCGGGTCGGAGACCCAGTACTTC | CASSYSWASGSETQYF
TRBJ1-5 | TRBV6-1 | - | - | TGTGCCAGCAGTGAGACAGGACTTAGCAATCAGCCCCAGCATTTT | CASSETGLSNQPQHF
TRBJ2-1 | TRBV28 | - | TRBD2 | TGTGCCAGCAGTTCCCCTGGCGGGAGAATCGATGAGCAGTTCTTC | CASSSPGGRIDEQFF
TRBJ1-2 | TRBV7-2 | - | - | TGTGCCAGCAGCCCCGGGCCCCAAGGGAGCTATGGCTACACCTTC | CASSPGPQGSYGYTF
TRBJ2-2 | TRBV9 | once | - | TGTGCCAGCAGCGCTTGGACAGAAACGAACACCGGGGAGCTGTTTTTT | CASSAWTETNTGELFF
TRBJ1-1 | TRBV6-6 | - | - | TGTGCCAGCAGTCCGTCGACACCCTCGTGGACTGAAGCTTTCTTT | CASSPSTPSWTEAFF
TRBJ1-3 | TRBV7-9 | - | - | TGTGCCAGCAGCTACCGGTTACAGGGCTCTGGAAACACCATATATTTT | CASSYRLQGSGNTIYF
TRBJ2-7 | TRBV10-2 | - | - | TGCGCCAGCAGTGAGTCGGGTAGCTTGAGCTACGAGCAGTACTTC | CASSESGSLSYEQYF